This passage covers 30 T cell receptor beta chains from one sample sequenced in a study of molecular identifiers for immune sequencing clone quantification. TCRdb reanalysed the PCR reads using MiXCR and keeps one entry per CDR3 protein. The repertoire consists of approximately 36,000 distinct CDR3 sequences, with less than 20% occurring once and the leading ten covering about 6.7%. The sample taken for sequencing was naive CD8+ T cells from blood, with Jurkat cell RNA spiked in. Subset indicated: FACS-sorted CD8+CD4-CCR7+CD45RA+ naive T cells. The receptors shown here come from a human donor in good health. Some libraries in this study had Jurkat cell RNA spiked in.

The count of this clonotype is one. The junction does not match germline at one end; this may be a read error. The chain combines TRBV6-2 or TRBV6-3 with TRBJ2-7; tentatively, D is TRBD1 (6 bases). In germline, CDR1 is MNHEY, CDR2 SVGEGT. CDR3 length equals 14 residues. The chain's CDR3 is CANSYGTTTYEQYF. CDR3 nucleotide sequence: TGTGCCAACAGTTACGGGACAACCACCTACGAGCAGTACTTC.

This clonotype appeared a single time. The V gene is TRBV7-9, the J gene TRBJ2-1; TRBD2 matches at 8 bases. This CDR3 has 15 residues. Germline values: CDR1 SEHNR, CDR2 FQNEAQ (reference sequence). V lost 7 bases and J lost 10; bases outside the gene matches: 15. This CDR3 is CASTEAGVLSGEQFF. The DNA for the CDR3 is TGTGCCAGCACGGAAGCGGGAGTTCTGAGTGGGGAGCAGTTCTTC.

This clonotype was counted at least ten times. The rearrangement links TRBV12-3 or TRBV12-4 to TRBJ2-2; D gene ambiguous. The length of the CDR3 is 14 residues. V was trimmed by 2 bases and J by 1 base, leaving 5 bases between them. The chain's CDR3 is CASSLKKNTGELFF. CDR3 DNA sequence: TGTGCCAGCAGTTTAAAGAAGAACACCGGGGAGCTGTTTTTT.

This clonotype was observed a handful of times. The V call is TRBV28, the J call TRBJ2-1, with D tentatively TRBD2 (6 bases). V lost 8 bases and J 0 bases, leaving 14 bases between the germline ends. Germline CDR1 MDHEN, CDR2 SYDVKM. CDR3 length: 15 residues. CDR3 sequence: CASYQLSGSYNEQFF. The CDR3 DNA sequence: TGTGCCAGCTATCAGCTTAGCGGCTCCTACAATGAGCAGTTCTTC.

Details on this clonotype: Being one base from a much bigger clone, this may be a read error. The V and J genes are TRBV4-2 and TRBJ1-4; tentatively, D is TRBD1 (5 bases). Germline V gives CDR1 LGHNA, CDR2 YNFKEQ. This CDR3 has 15 residues. The CDR3 DNA follows: TGTGCCAGCAGCCAAGAGTATGGGGTAGGGGAAAAACTGCTTTTT. Translation: CASSQEYGVGEKLLF.

V usage is TRBV7-8 and J usage is TRBJ2-1; 7 bases agree with TRBD2. This CDR3 is 15 amino acids long. The germline gives CDR1 SGHVS, CDR2 FQNEAQ. Losses at the gene ends were 1 base for V and 4 bases for J; bases not matched to a gene: 4. The CDR3 bases are TGTGCCAGCAGCTTAGATCGCGGGAGATACAATGAGCAGTTCTTC. Encoded protein: CASSLDRGRYNEQFF.

This clonotype was picked up many times. The V and J genes are TRBV20-1 and TRBJ2-2; D possibly corresponds to TRBD1 (6 bases). Trimming left V 0 bases short and J 0 bases short, with 11 bases between. Germline loops: CDR1 DFQATT, CDR2 SNEGSKA (reference sequence). CDR3 length: 16 amino acids. This CDR3 reads CSARDHGTPNTGELFF. The CDR3 bases are TGCAGTGCTAGAGATCATGGGACACCGAACACCGGGGAGCTGTTTTTT.

Details on this clonotype: Just one base apart from a much larger clone, this may be a read error. The V gene is TRBV9, the J gene TRBJ2-3; possibly TRBD1 or TRBD2 for D (5 bases each). V was pared by 1 base and J by 3 bases, with 9 bases between. Germline V gene sequence: CDR1 SGDLS, CDR2 YYNGEE. This CDR3 spans 14 amino acids. CDR3 amino acids: CASSVWGSTDTQYF. The DNA for the CDR3 is TGTGCCAGCAGCGTATGGGGGAGTACAGATACGCAGTATTTT.

This clonotype was recorded a few times. The chain recombines TRBV4-2 with TRBJ1-2; D not certain. Trimming pared 5 bases from V and 0 bases from J, leaving 13 bases between. Germline loops: CDR1 LGHNA, CDR2 YNFKEQ. This CDR3 comprises 15 residues. CDR3 loop: CASSDPGKANYGYTF. The CDR3 DNA reads as TGTGCCAGCAGCGATCCCGGGAAAGCTAACTATGGCTACACCTTC.

V and J are TRBV7-2 and TRBJ2-7; no definite D call. The CDR3 sequence is 13 residues long. Trimming stripped 5 bases from V and 2 bases from J, with 10 bases between. Germline CDR1 and CDR2: SGHTA and FQGNSA. The CDR3 nucleotides read TGTGCCAGCAGCCGCCCTACAACCTACGAGCAGTACTTC. Residues: CASSRPTTYEQYF.

This clonotype has ten or more counts. The chain uses TRBV2 and TRBJ2-1; 8 bases match TRBD1. Germline loops: CDR1 SNHLY, CDR2 FYNNEI. V shed 2 bases, J shed 6 bases, and the junction held 6 bases outside the gene matches. This CDR3 has 15 residues. The CDR3 DNA reads as TGTGCCAGCAGTGAACTGGGACAGGTGATCAATGAGCAGTTCTTC. Translated: CASSELGQVINEQFF. Looking up the rest from reference TRBV2 and TRBJ2-1 gives the full variable domain: EPEVTQTPSHQVTQMGQEVILRCVPISNHLYFYWYRQILGQKVEFLVSFYNNEISEKSEIFDDQFSVERPDGSNFTLKIRSTKLEDSAMYFCASSELGQVINEQFFGPGTRLTVL.

This clonotype was seen a single time. The V call is TRBV28, the J call TRBJ1-5; D uncertain. Per germline, CDR1 MDHEN and CDR2 SYDVKM. Trimming removed 2 bases from V and 5 bases from J, with 13 bases in between. There are 15 residues in the CDR3. CDR3 residues: CASSLQLIADQPQHF. CDR3 DNA sequence: TGTGCCAGCAGTTTACAATTGATCGCTGATCAGCCCCAGCATTTT.

This clonotype was counted many times. The chain links TRBV6-5 to TRBJ1-3; D gene ambiguous. Germline loops: CDR1 MNHEY, CDR2 SVGAGI. CDR3 length: 17 amino acids. The V end lost 0 bases, the J end lost 5 bases, and 17 bases lay between the germline ends. CDR3 sequence: CASSYSGWGGLRNTIYF. The DNA of the CDR3 is TGTGCCAGCAGTTACTCGGGCTGGGGAGGGCTTCGAAACACCATATATTTT.

This clonotype was observed a handful of times. V and J are TRBV15 and TRBJ2-7, with TRBD2 matching over 9 bases. V gave up 1 base and J gave up 4 bases; unmatched junction bases: 14. The CDR3 sequence is 18 residues long. In germline, CDR1 is LNHNV, CDR2 YYDKDF (reference sequence). This CDR3 is CATSRAGYRPAGGYEQYF. The CDR3 region has the DNA TGTGCCACCAGCAGAGCGGGGTACCGCCCAGCGGGGGGTTACGAGCAGTACTTC.

This clonotype was seen ten or more times. The chain couples TRBV5-1 to TRBJ2-2; D might be TRBD1 or TRBD2, each matching 5 bases. Germline lookup yields CDR1 SGHRS and CDR2 YFSETQ. This CDR3 has 15 residues. The ends were cut back, 2 bases at V and 2 bases at J, with 10 bases in the middle. DNA for the CDR3: TGCGCCAGCAGCTTCGGGACCGCTAACACCGGGGAGCTGTTTTTT. The encoded protein is CASSFGTANTGELFF. The full variable domain, completed using reference TRBV5-1 and TRBJ2-2, is KAGVTQTPRYLIKTRGQQVTLSCSPISGHRSVSWYQQTPGQGLQFLFEYFSETQRNKGNFPGRFSGRQFSNSRSEMNVSTLELGDSALYLCASSFGTANTGELFFGEGSRLTVL.

This clonotype was detected ten times or more. CDR3 residues: CASSQEAGVEQYF. The CDR3 bases are TGCGCCAGCAGCCAAGAGGCCGGGGTCGAGCAGTACTTC. The chain carries TRBV4-3 and TRBJ2-7, with D perhaps matching TRBD2 (5 bases). The germline V gene has CDR1 LGHNA and CDR2 YSLEER. The CDR3 contains 13 residues. V shed 0 bases and J shed 6 bases, with 9 bases lying between them.

Here the CDR3 reads CASSSRDIVGTQYF. The CDR3, as DNA: TGTGCCAGCAGCTCGAGAGACATTGTAGGTACGCAGTATTTT. The rearrangement uses TRBV5-6 and TRBJ2-3; no definite D call. CDR3 length equals 14 residues. V shed 3 bases and J shed 8 bases, with 16 bases lying between them. Germline assignment: CDR1 SGHDT and CDR2 YYEEEE.

This clonotype was detected many times. V and J are TRBV28 and TRBJ1-5; no clear D gene. The V gene's germline CDR1 is MDHEN and CDR2 SYDVKM. V was cut by 6 bases and J by 2 bases, with 17 bases left in between. The CDR3 spans 16 residues. This CDR3 reads CASSLGMPMGNQPQHF. CDR3 sequence (DNA): TGTGCCAGCAGCCTGGGGATGCCAATGGGCAATCAGCCCCAGCATTTT.

This clonotype came up many times. The rearrangement uses TRBV4-1 and TRBJ2-2; 8 positions match TRBD2. The CDR3 extends over 13 amino acids. J lost 6 bases, V lost 4 bases, and 1 base had no gene match. From germline, CDR1 is MGHRA and CDR2 YSYEKL. The CDR3 protein is CASSPREAGELFF. CDR3 in DNA: TGCGCCAGCAGCCCGCGGGAGGCCGGGGAGCTGTTTTTT.

This clonotype was counted between two and nine times. The chain combines TRBV12-3 or TRBV12-4 with TRBJ1-4, with 11 bases fitting TRBD1. The CDR3 has 14 amino acids. Germline trimming cut 6 bases from V and 8 bases from J; bases unmatched to any gene: 5. The CDR3 region is CASSSGTGGEKLFF. CDR3 DNA sequence: TGTGCCAGCAGCTCCGGGACAGGGGGAGAAAAACTGTTTTTT.

Details on this clonotype: A read error is possible here, since a much larger clone lies one base away. V and J are TRBV2 and TRBJ2-7; tentative D call: TRBD1 (6 bases). From germline, CDR1 is SNHLY and CDR2 FYNNEI. Trimming removed 1 base at V and 2 bases at J, with 15 bases between. The CDR3 covers 16 residues. CDR3 DNA: TGTGCCAGCAGTGAAGATGGGACAATGACGGCCTACGAGCAGTACTTC. It is translated as CASSEDGTMTAYEQYF.

In its sample, this clonotype was seen many times. The chain carries TRBV20-1 and TRBJ1-5; TRBD1 is a possible D gene (6 bases). The ends were cut back, 3 bases at V and 0 bases at J, with 27 bases in the middle. CDR3 length equals 20 residues. Per the germline V gene, CDR1 is DFQATT and CDR2 is SNEGSKA (reference sequence). CDR3 coding DNA: TGCAGTGCTAGGGATTCAGGGGCCTGGGACGGATTTTATAGCAATCAGCCCCAGCATTTT. Translating it yields CSARDSGAWDGFYSNQPQHF.

The chain joins TRBV5-1 to TRBJ2-7; 9 nucleotides agree with TRBD1. V lost 0 bases, J lost 2 bases, and 3 bases stayed unmatched. CDR1 SGHRS and CDR2 YFSETQ come from the germline V gene. The CDR3 totals 15 residues. CDR3 sequence: CASSLGGQGTYEQYF. CDR3 in DNA: TGCGCCAGCAGCTTGGGGGGACAGGGTACCTACGAGCAGTACTTC. The whole variable domain, filled in from reference TRBV5-1 and TRBJ2-7, reads KAGVTQTPRYLIKTRGQQVTLSCSPISGHRSVSWYQQTPGQGLQFLFEYFSETQRNKGNFPGRFSGRQFSNSRSEMNVSTLELGDSALYLCASSLGGQGTYEQYFGPGTRLTVT.

This clonotype occurred many times. The chain couples TRBV29-1 to TRBJ2-1; TRBD2 agrees at 8 bases. The CDR3 spans 15 residues. The germline V gene has CDR1 SQVTM and CDR2 ANQGSEA. J lost 3 bases, V lost 3 bases, and 7 bases had no gene match. The CDR3, as DNA: TGCAGCGTTGAGGGTCGGGAGGGGCTCTACAATGAGCAGTTCTTC. Amino acids: CSVEGREGLYNEQFF.

This clonotype was seen a few times. The genes are TRBV5-6 and TRBJ2-7; D is ambiguous. V was trimmed by 4 bases and J by 2 bases, leaving 4 bases between them. Looked up from germline, CDR1 is SGHDT and CDR2 is YYEEEE. The CDR3 length is 11 residues. In DNA form, the CDR3 reads TGTGCCAGCAGCGTTGCCTACGAGCAGTACTTC. Its protein is CASSVAYEQYF.

In the case of this clonotype: A much bigger clone sits one base away, suggesting this may be a read error. The chain combines TRBV28 with TRBJ2-1, with TRBD2 matching over 9 bases. Germline CDR1 MDHEN, CDR2 SYDVKM. V gave up 11 bases and J gave up 3 bases; unmatched junction bases: 35. This CDR3 spans 23 amino acids. The CDR3 DNA follows: TGTGCCTCAGCTACACCCGGGACTAGCACAATCCAACAGTTCGAAGGGGACTACAATGAGCAGTTCTTC. This sequence encodes CASATPGTSTIQQFEGDYNEQFF.

This clonotype has a count of ten or more. This chain links TRBV7-6 with TRBJ2-2, with D hard to call. The CDR3 is 13 amino acids. Trimming cost V 5 bases and J 4 bases, with 8 bases left between them. CDR1 is SGHVS, CDR2 FNYEAQ, per germline. For the CDR3, the DNA is TGTGCCAGCAGCCCCCCCCCCACCGGGGAGCTGTTTTTT. Translated: CASSPPPTGELFF.

V is TRBV4-1 and J is TRBJ2-7; D is unresolved. CDR1 MGHRA and CDR2 YSYEKL come from the germline V gene. V was clipped by 3 bases and J by 5 bases, with 11 bases between them. This CDR3 contains 13 residues. The CDR3 reads CASSQWAANEQYF. The CDR3 DNA sequence: TGCGCCAGCAGCCAGTGGGCAGCCAACGAGCAGTACTTC.

A note on this clonotype: A single base separates this from a much larger clone, so it may be a read error. CDR3 nucleotide sequence: TGTGCCACCGGAGCTACGGTGGGTAGCGGGAGGCGCGGGGGGACCCAGTACTTC. Its protein product is CATGATVGSGRRGGTQYF. The chain recombines TRBV24-1 with TRBJ2-5; TRBD2 matches 10 bases. Germline CDR1 KGHDR, CDR2 SFDVKD. The ends lost 9 bases at V and 7 bases at J; junction bases unmatched: 22. This CDR3 comprises 18 residues.

Many counts were recorded for this clonotype. This sequence joins TRBV7-9 and TRBJ2-3; no definite D call. This CDR3 region has 13 residues. Germline loops: CDR1 SEHNR, CDR2 FQNEAQ (reference sequence). V lost 3 bases and J 6 bases, leaving 10 bases between the germline ends. Here the CDR3 reads CASSFPAGDTQYF. CDR3 DNA: TGTGCCAGCAGCTTCCCAGCCGGTGATACGCAGTATTTT.